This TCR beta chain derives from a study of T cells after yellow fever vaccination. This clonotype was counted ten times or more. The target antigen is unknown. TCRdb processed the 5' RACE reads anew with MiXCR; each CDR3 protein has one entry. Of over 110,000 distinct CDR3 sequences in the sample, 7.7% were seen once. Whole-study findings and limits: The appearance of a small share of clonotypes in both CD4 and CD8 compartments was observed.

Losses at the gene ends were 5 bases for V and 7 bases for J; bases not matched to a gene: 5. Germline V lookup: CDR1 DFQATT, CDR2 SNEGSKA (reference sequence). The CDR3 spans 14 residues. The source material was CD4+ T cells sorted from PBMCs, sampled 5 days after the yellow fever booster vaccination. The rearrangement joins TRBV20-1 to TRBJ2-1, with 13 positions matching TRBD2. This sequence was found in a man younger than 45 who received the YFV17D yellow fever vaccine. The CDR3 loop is CSAELAGGGNEQFF. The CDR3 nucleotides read TGCAGTGCTGAACTAGCGGGAGGGGGAAATGAGCAGTTCTTC.